Listed below are T cell receptor beta chains from one sample, sequenced in a study of T-cell reconstitution after alpha-beta-depleted transplantation in children. TCRdb ran MiXCR on the PCR reads and lists one entry per CDR3 protein. The table lists over 550,000 distinct CDR3 sequences, about 10% of them singletons, with less than 5% in the top ten. The starting material was PBMCs from the stem cell graft donor, obtained from the stem cell graft. These receptors came from a human donor who donated a stem cell graft to a child with acute myeloid leukemia. The CDR3 runs from the conserved cysteine through the conserved F or W. A D gene is named only where the DNA matches it firmly. Rows may omit the clone size; those that give it use once, few, many or a size class.

d_gene: NA; abundance: many; j_gene: TRBJ2-5; v_gene: TRBV6-2/TRBV6-3; CDR3aa: CASSYGGKLQETQYF; CDR3nt: TGTGCCAGCAGTTATGGAGGAAAACTCCAAGAGACCCAGTACTTC
d_gene: NA; abundance: few; j_gene: TRBJ1-5; v_gene: TRBV6-2/TRBV6-3; CDR3aa: CASTKAGEYQPQHF; CDR3nt: TGTGCCAGCACCAAAGCCGGGGAATATCAGCCCCAGCATTTT
d_gene: NA; abundance: NA; j_gene: TRBJ2-2; v_gene: TRBV5-1; CDR3aa: CASSPRASTGELFF; CDR3nt: TGCGCCAGCAGTCCCAGGGCGAGCACCGGGGAGCTGTTTTTT
d_gene: NA; abundance: few; j_gene: TRBJ2-7; v_gene: TRBV12-3/TRBV12-4; CDR3aa: CASRRDPFAYEQYF; CDR3nt: TGTGCCAGCAGGAGGGACCCCTTCGCCTACGAGCAGTACTTC
d_gene: NA; abundance: NA; j_gene: TRBJ2-1; v_gene: TRBV14; CDR3aa: CASSQDSGRYNEQFF; CDR3nt: TGTGCCAGCAGCCAAGATTCAGGCCGCTACAATGAGCAGTTCTTC
d_gene: NA; abundance: few; j_gene: TRBJ2-7; v_gene: TRBV20-1; CDR3aa: CSAPSGTYEQYF; CDR3nt: TGCAGTGCTCCCAGCGGGACATACGAGCAGTACTTC
d_gene: NA; abundance: few; j_gene: TRBJ1-1; v_gene: TRBV6-2/TRBV6-3; CDR3aa: CASRQGYTEAFF; CDR3nt: TGTGCCAGCAGGCAGGGGTACACTGAAGCTTTCTTT
d_gene: NA; abundance: many; j_gene: TRBJ2-3; v_gene: TRBV29-1; CDR3aa: CSVDSRGGTDTQYF; CDR3nt: TGCAGCGTTGATTCCAGGGGAGGCACAGATACGCAGTATTTT
d_gene: TRBD2; abundance: many; j_gene: TRBJ2-3; v_gene: TRBV12-3/TRBV12-4; CDR3aa: CASSLSGGSTDTQYF; CDR3nt: TGTGCCAGCAGTTTATCGGGGGGTTCCACAGATACGCAGTATTTT
d_gene: TRBD1; abundance: NA; j_gene: TRBJ2-3; v_gene: TRBV4-2; CDR3aa: CASSLLNQDRVVADTQYF; CDR3nt: TGTGCCAGCAGCCTACTGAACCAGGACAGGGTTGTCGCAGATACGCAGTATTTT
d_gene: NA; abundance: NA; j_gene: TRBJ2-7; v_gene: TRBV30; CDR3aa: CAWSGSYEQYF; CDR3nt: TGTGCCTGGAGCGGATCCTACGAGCAGTACTTC
d_gene: NA; abundance: NA; j_gene: TRBJ2-1; v_gene: TRBV7-3; CDR3aa: CASSPRLGDINEQFF; CDR3nt: TGTGCCAGCAGCCCACGACTAGGAGATATTAATGAGCAGTTCTTC
d_gene: NA; abundance: once; j_gene: TRBJ1-2; v_gene: TRBV18; CDR3aa: CASSPLSGGYTF; CDR3nt: TGTGCCAGCTCACCACTGTCCGGGGGCTACACCTTC
d_gene: NA; abundance: few; j_gene: TRBJ2-5; v_gene: TRBV20-1; CDR3aa: CSAVWALKETQYF; CDR3nt: TGCAGTGCGGTTTGGGCGTTAAAAGAGACCCAGTACTTC
d_gene: TRBD1; abundance: NA; j_gene: TRBJ1-4; v_gene: TRBV27; CDR3aa: CASSGQGLTTNEKLFF; CDR3nt: TGTGCCAGCAGCGGACAGGGGCTAACAACTAATGAAAAACTGTTTTTT
d_gene: TRBD2; abundance: few; j_gene: TRBJ2-7; v_gene: TRBV11-2; CDR3aa: CASNRLAGAEQYF; CDR3nt: TGTGCCAGCAATCGACTAGCGGGAGCCGAGCAGTACTTC
d_gene: NA; abundance: many; j_gene: TRBJ2-2; v_gene: TRBV29-1; CDR3aa: CSVDEGRSGELFF; CDR3nt: TGCAGCGTTGATGAGGGAAGGTCCGGGGAGCTGTTTTTT
d_gene: TRBD1; abundance: once; j_gene: TRBJ2-1; v_gene: TRBV15; CDR3aa: CATSIRDRGHEQFF; CDR3nt: TGTGCCACCAGCATCCGGGACAGGGGACATGAGCAGTTCTTC
d_gene: TRBD2; abundance: NA; j_gene: TRBJ2-5; v_gene: TRBV11-1; CDR3aa: CASSYTLGLAATAYQETQYF; CDR3nt: TGTGCCAGCAGCTATACCCTGGGACTAGCGGCCACAGCTTACCAAGAGACCCAGTACTTC
d_gene: NA; abundance: NA; j_gene: TRBJ2-5; v_gene: TRBV7-6; CDR3aa: CASSLDTSPLAETQYF; CDR3nt: TGTGCCAGCAGCTTAGACACTAGCCCCCTTGCAGAGACCCAGTACTTC
d_gene: NA; abundance: NA; j_gene: TRBJ1-6; v_gene: TRBV25-1; CDR3aa: CASSGTPVGYNSPLHF; CDR3nt: TGTGCCAGCAGTGGGACACCGGTGGGCTATAATTCACCCCTCCACTTT
d_gene: TRBD2; abundance: NA; j_gene: TRBJ2-5; v_gene: TRBV9; CDR3aa: CASSGGLAGETQYF; CDR3nt: TGTGCCAGCAGCGGCGGACTAGCGGGCGAGACCCAGTACTTC
d_gene: NA; abundance: few; j_gene: TRBJ2-7; v_gene: TRBV9; CDR3aa: CASSVGGGNYEQYF; CDR3nt: TGTGCCAGCAGCGTAGGCGGTGGGAACTACGAGCAGTACTTC
d_gene: TRBD2; abundance: NA; j_gene: TRBJ2-5; v_gene: TRBV5-1; CDR3aa: CASSFALAGGETQYF; CDR3nt: TGCGCCAGCAGCTTTGCACTAGCGGGCGGAGAGACCCAGTACTTC
d_gene: NA; abundance: many; j_gene: TRBJ2-4; v_gene: TRBV20-1; CDR3aa: CSAAGPGGENIQYF; CDR3nt: TGCAGTGCTGCGGGACCAGGTGGGGAAAACATTCAGTACTTC
d_gene: TRBD2; abundance: few; j_gene: TRBJ2-3; v_gene: TRBV27; CDR3aa: CATARPRGLAASDTQYF; CDR3nt: TGTGCCACCGCGCGCCCGAGAGGACTAGCGGCGTCAGATACGCAGTATTTT
d_gene: TRBD1; abundance: many; j_gene: TRBJ1-1; v_gene: TRBV19; CDR3aa: CASEGTGGDTEAFF; CDR3nt: TGTGCCAGTGAAGGGACAGGGGGGGACACTGAAGCTTTCTTT
d_gene: NA; abundance: many; j_gene: TRBJ1-1; v_gene: TRBV12-3/TRBV12-4; CDR3aa: CASRRGSEAFF; CDR3nt: TGTGCCAGCAGACGTGGGTCTGAAGCTTTCTTT
d_gene: TRBD1; abundance: few; j_gene: TRBJ2-3; v_gene: TRBV7-3; CDR3aa: CASRGTGSDTQYF; CDR3nt: TGTGCCAGCAGGGGGACAGGGTCAGATACGCAGTATTTT
d_gene: NA; abundance: many; j_gene: TRBJ2-1; v_gene: TRBV7-3; CDR3aa: CASSLDLSYNEQFF; CDR3nt: TGTGCCAGCAGCTTAGACTTATCCTACAATGAGCAGTTCTTC
d_gene: NA; abundance: few; j_gene: TRBJ2-3; v_gene: TRBV20-1; CDR3aa: CSARDPTHTDTQYF; CDR3nt: TGCAGTGCTAGAGATCCGACTCACACAGATACGCAGTATTTT
d_gene: NA; abundance: few; j_gene: TRBJ2-7; v_gene: TRBV10-3; CDR3aa: CAISLGASYEQYF; CDR3nt: TGTGCCATTTCCCTGGGGGCCTCCTACGAGCAGTACTTC
d_gene: NA; abundance: many; j_gene: TRBJ2-3; v_gene: TRBV28; CDR3aa: CASSLLGSSTDTQYF; CDR3nt: TGTGCCAGCAGTTTATTGGGCAGCAGCACAGATACGCAGTATTTT
d_gene: NA; abundance: many; j_gene: TRBJ2-2; v_gene: TRBV3-1; CDR3aa: CASRLLEHSNTGELFF; CDR3nt: TGTGCCAGCAGGCTGCTCGAACACTCGAACACCGGGGAGCTGTTTTTT
d_gene: NA; abundance: many; j_gene: TRBJ1-5; v_gene: TRBV5-5; CDR3aa: CASSLGVGNQPQHF; CDR3nt: TGTGCCAGCAGCTTGGGGGTGGGGAATCAGCCCCAGCATTTT
d_gene: NA; abundance: few; j_gene: TRBJ1-2; v_gene: TRBV5-5; CDR3aa: CASSGQPREYGYTF; CDR3nt: TGTGCCAGCAGCGGACAGCCGCGAGAATATGGCTACACCTTC
d_gene: NA; abundance: many; j_gene: TRBJ2-1; v_gene: TRBV29-1; CDR3aa: CSVEERVPNRGNEQFF; CDR3nt: TGCAGCGTTGAAGAAAGGGTCCCAAATCGGGGGAATGAGCAGTTCTTC
d_gene: NA; abundance: few; j_gene: TRBJ2-3; v_gene: TRBV7-8; CDR3aa: CASSSHYSGLTDTQYF; CDR3nt: TGTGCCAGCAGCTCCCACTACAGTGGCCTCACAGATACGCAGTATTTT
d_gene: TRBD1; abundance: few; j_gene: TRBJ2-1; v_gene: TRBV29-1; CDR3aa: CSVARQGARNEQFF; CDR3nt: TGCAGCGTTGCAAGACAGGGGGCTCGCAATGAGCAGTTCTTC
d_gene: NA; abundance: NA; j_gene: TRBJ2-7; v_gene: TRBV7-2; CDR3aa: CASSLGNGAEQYF; CDR3nt: TGTGCCAGCAGCTTAGGTAACGGGGCCGAGCAGTACTTC
d_gene: TRBD2; abundance: few; j_gene: TRBJ2-1; v_gene: TRBV6-2/TRBV6-3; CDR3aa: CASSSHIGSGRANEQFF; CDR3nt: TGTGCCAGCAGTTCCCACATTGGTAGCGGGAGGGCCAATGAGCAGTTCTTC
d_gene: NA; abundance: NA; j_gene: TRBJ2-1; v_gene: TRBV28; CDR3aa: CASSFPALGFYNEQFF; CDR3nt: TGTGCCAGCAGTTTCCCGGCCCTGGGCTTCTACAATGAGCAGTTCTTC
d_gene: TRBD2; abundance: NA; j_gene: TRBJ2-1; v_gene: TRBV11-3; CDR3aa: CASSVGLAGGLSQFF; CDR3nt: TGTGCCAGCAGCGTCGGACTAGCGGGAGGTCTGTCCCAGTTCTTC
d_gene: TRBD2; abundance: NA; j_gene: TRBJ2-4; v_gene: TRBV7-2; CDR3aa: CASSSTSGGNIQYF; CDR3nt: TGTGCCAGCAGCTCCACTAGCGGCGGAAACATTCAGTACTTC
d_gene: NA; abundance: few; j_gene: TRBJ2-3; v_gene: TRBV7-9; CDR3aa: CAKTGAATDTQYF; CDR3nt: TGTGCTAAGACGGGAGCTGCGACAGATACGCAGTATTTT
d_gene: NA; abundance: few; j_gene: TRBJ2-5; v_gene: TRBV7-3; CDR3aa: CASSLTSRREETQYF; CDR3nt: TGTGCCAGCAGCTTAACTTCGCGCAGGGAAGAGACCCAGTACTTC
d_gene: NA; abundance: NA; j_gene: TRBJ1-5; v_gene: TRBV7-2; CDR3aa: CASSLAPYGQPQHF; CDR3nt: TGTGCCAGCAGCTTAGCCCCCTACGGTCAGCCCCAGCATTTT
d_gene: TRBD2; abundance: many; j_gene: TRBJ2-7; v_gene: TRBV4-2; CDR3aa: CASSQEGGLASYEQYF; CDR3nt: TGTGCCAGCAGCCAAGAAGGCGGACTAGCTTCCTACGAGCAGTACTTC
d_gene: TRBD2; abundance: NA; j_gene: TRBJ2-1; v_gene: TRBV18; CDR3aa: CASSHKARLAGSSYNEQFF; CDR3nt: TGTGCCAGCTCACATAAGGCGAGGCTAGCGGGAAGCTCCTACAATGAGCAGTTCTTC
d_gene: TRBD2; abundance: few; j_gene: TRBJ2-3; v_gene: TRBV7-2; CDR3aa: CASSSGGLLAGVTDTQYF; CDR3nt: TGTGCCAGCAGCTCGGGGGGATTACTAGCGGGAGTAACAGATACGCAGTATTTT
d_gene: TRBD2; abundance: NA; j_gene: TRBJ2-1; v_gene: TRBV5-1; CDR3aa: CASSNPGEGNEQFF; CDR3nt: TGCGCCAGCAGCAATCCCGGGGAGGGCAATGAGCAGTTCTTC
d_gene: TRBD2; abundance: NA; j_gene: TRBJ2-1; v_gene: TRBV7-2; CDR3aa: CASSTGLVRREQFF; CDR3nt: TGTGCCAGCAGCACCGGACTAGTTCGGCGTGAGCAGTTCTTC
d_gene: TRBD2; abundance: few; j_gene: TRBJ2-7; v_gene: TRBV5-1; CDR3aa: CASSWTSGRNEQYF; CDR3nt: TGCGCCAGCAGCTGGACTAGCGGGAGAAACGAGCAGTACTTC
d_gene: TRBD2; abundance: many; j_gene: TRBJ2-1; v_gene: TRBV20-1; CDR3aa: CSAHGGLAGVDEQFF; CDR3nt: TGCAGTGCTCATGGGGGACTAGCGGGAGTCGATGAGCAGTTCTTC